Included here is one T cell receptor beta chain sequence, with context. Its cognate antigen has yet to be identified. No much larger clonotype is one base removed from it; base qualities were not supplied. This sample stems from a study of radiation and T cells in renal cell carcinoma (dated by TCRdb to 2020 to 2022). Concerning the study at large: In total, 53 samples underwent TCR beta sequencing: around 26 tumors plus 27 peripheral blood samples. In the 40 to 55 samples combined, some 4 million unique CDR3 nucleotide sequences were found, encoding about 2.7 million unique CDR3 amino acid sequences. The last blood draw happened 4 weeks after radiation, timed to coincide with nephrectomy. Here is what the overall study found, with its caveats: An increase in top tumor clonotypes in blood was observed from baseline to 2 weeks post-radiation, followed by contraction by 4 weeks, which was taken to suggest transient expansion of tumor-resident clones. Because the trial had a single-armed design, the trial could not examine how radiation dose or scheduling affected the TCR repertoire. Because pretreatment tumor biopsies were not available, the baseline intratumoral presence of clonotypes could not be determined. Changes in the blood repertoire were not tracked past 4 weeks after treatment.

Per the germline V gene (reference sequence), LNHDA is the CDR1 and SQIVND is the CDR2. Trimming takes 6 bases from V and 4 bases from J, and the germline ends sit 15 bases apart. Reading from cysteine to phenylalanine, the CDR3 counts 15 amino acids. Of the read, only the CDR3 DNA is kept; its 45 bases are in frame from base 1. Taken with the paper, the label for time point translates to: blood 4 weeks post-SBRT, at nephrectomy. According to the study, the label for this sample's treatment or condition signals: 15 Gy SBRT to primary tumor, nephrectomy 4 weeks later. The samples were drawn from a clinical trial, where primary renal cell carcinomas were treated with 15 Gy of stereotactic body radiation therapy and then removed by nephrectomy 4 weeks afterward. To follow tumor-enriched clonotypes, serial peripheral blood was collected from radiation-treated patients at baseline and at 2 weeks and 4 weeks after SBRT. Every patient's renal cell carcinoma showed clear cell pathology. The QIAamp DNA Blood Mini Kit (Qiagen) was used to prepare genomic DNA for TCR sequencing. The analyses included just those samples that passed every quality control check.

TCR beta libraries were generated from genomic DNA with the immunoSEQ kit, following the manufacturer's recommendations. To prepare libraries, a first multiplex PCR with proprietary primers was run, followed by a second PCR that added unique barcodes, and a bead cleanup was done after each round. Each sample batch included a kit-provided positive control reaction and a negative control reaction. The final libraries were assessed on an Agilent 4200 TapeStation D1000 ScreenTape, pooled by volume, and quantified by qPCR. Sequencing was performed on an Illumina NextSeq500 using a MidOutput 150-cycle cartridge, with 156 Read1 cycles, 15 Index1 cycles, and the kit custom primers. The pooled library was loaded at approximately 0.96 pM, and around 20% PhiX control was spiked in. On the authors' methods: Vendor-processed data were analyzed in R, and a clonotype was defined as all T cells sharing the same CDR3 nucleotide sequence. For clone abundance analyses, frequencies were normalized to the 10,000 most abundant clones in each sample. Public T cell clones, averaging fewer than five per sample, were removed before analysis. Tumor-enriched clonotypes and baseline blood-enriched clonotypes were defined as those with an abundance difference of at least 32-fold between compartments. A beta-binomial differential abundance model was used to identify clonotypes that expanded or contracted between blood time points. Tumor-blood repertoire similarity was measured with the Baroni-Urbani and Buser coefficient, and group comparisons used two-tailed Wilcoxon tests in R. As stored in TCRdb, this immuneACCESS dataset retains in-frame rearrangements with V and J assigned. A fraction of the clones does not appear; measured against another copy, unresolved V genes explain less than half of the discrepancy, and the remainder lacks a known reason. D and trimming come from the DNA, and the V and J calls and clone size come from that table. Recorded for this sample are about 77,000 clones; less than 85% of them occurred a single time. The top ten hold over 2% of the sample.

Rearrangement joined TRBV19 to TRBJ2-2, with a tentative D call of TRBD1 or TRBD2, each matching 5 bases. The sample here was blood, taken from a patient whose treatment included radiotherapy and nephrectomy. This TCR came from a woman in her sixties or seventies with renal cell carcinoma. Here is the DNA: TGTGCCAGTAGAACCAGGGAAAGCGGCACCGGGGAGCTGTTTTTT. It codes for CASRTRESGTGELFF.